A selection of T cell receptor beta chains follows, all from one sample in a study of blood T cell repertoires in COVID-19. The protocol was immunoSEQ multiplex PCR, while the TCRdb copy is restricted to in-frame clones and leaves out a portion. The data hold 130,000 or so clones, with about four fifths observed a single time. Sequenced input: PBMCs or T cells enriched from blood (not recorded which). Source of these receptors: a man aged 45 to 65 who had recovered from COVID-19. The CDR3 runs from the conserved cysteine through the conserved F or W. D genes are given only for firm matches. Where a row states a size, it is once, few, many or the class of an expanded clone; other rows omit it.

clone size,V gene,D gene,J gene,CDR3 DNA,CDR3 protein
NA,TRBV5-4,TRBD1,TRBJ1-2,TGTGCCAGCACCCCACGGGAGGGGGCGGGACAAGGCTACACCTTC,CASTPREGAGQGYTF
NA,TRBV28,TRBD2,TRBJ2-3,TGTGCCAGCAGTAGACTAGCGGGGGGGCGGGATACGCAGTATTTT,CASSRLAGGRDTQYF
NA,TRBV28,NA,TRBJ1-2,TGTGCCAGCAGTATGACCCGGACAGTTAACTATGGCTACACCTTC,CASSMTRTVNYGYTF
NA,TRBV5-1,NA,TRBJ2-1,TGCGCCAGCAGGAGCATCTCCTACAATGAGCAGTTCTTC,CASRSISYNEQFF
NA,TRBV2,TRBD1,TRBJ1-1,TGTGCCAGCAAGCCAGGGGGTATGAACACTGAAGCTTTCTTT,CASKPGGMNTEAFF
NA,TRBV6-5,TRBD2,TRBJ2-1,TGTGCCAGCATTGGGACTAGCGGGGGTTACAATGAGCAGTTCTTC,CASIGTSGGYNEQFF
few,TRBV10-1,NA,TRBJ1-6,TGCGCCAGCAGTGACGGGGTCCTTCCCCTCCACTTT,CASSDGVLPLHF
NA,TRBV6-5,NA,TRBJ1-6,TGTGCCAGCATGCCCGGGACAAGACGCTCACCCCTCCACTTT,CASMPGTRRSPLHF
NA,TRBV18,NA,TRBJ1-2,TGTGCCAGCTCACCACCCCAGGGGAAGGCGGGCTACACCTTC,CASSPPQGKAGYTF
NA,TRBV2,NA,TRBJ1-5,TGTGCCAGCAAGGACACCGTCAATCAGCCCCAGCATTTT,CASKDTVNQPQHF
NA,TRBV18,NA,TRBJ1-4,TGTGCCAGCTCACCATCTGGCGGTTTTAATGAAAAACTGTTTTTT,CASSPSGGFNEKLFF
NA,TRBV15,NA,TRBJ1-4,TGTGCCACCAGCAGAGTAGACAGTGGCCTAGAAAAACTGTTTTTT,CATSRVDSGLEKLFF
NA,TRBV3-1/TRBV3-2,TRBD1,TRBJ1-5,TGTGCCAGCAGCCTGCGGGACAGGGGGCAGGGGAATCAGCCCCAGCATTTT,CASSLRDRGQGNQPQHF
many,TRBV6-2/TRBV6-3,TRBD2,TRBJ2-5,TGTGCCAGCAGTTACCTAGCGGGGGGGCAAGAGACCCAGTACTTC,CASSYLAGGQETQYF
NA,TRBV4-1,NA,TRBJ2-1,TGCGCCAGCAGCCAAGATAGCGTAGGGTCAGGCTCCTACAATGAGCAGTTCTTC,CASSQDSVGSGSYNEQFF
NA,TRBV12-5,NA,TRBJ2-3,TGTGCTAGTGGTTCCGGCACAGATACGCAGTATTTT,CASGSGTDTQYF
NA,TRBV18,NA,TRBJ1-4,TGTGCCAGCTCACCGCGCCTACTGGCAACTAATGAAAAACTGTTTTTT,CASSPRLLATNEKLFF